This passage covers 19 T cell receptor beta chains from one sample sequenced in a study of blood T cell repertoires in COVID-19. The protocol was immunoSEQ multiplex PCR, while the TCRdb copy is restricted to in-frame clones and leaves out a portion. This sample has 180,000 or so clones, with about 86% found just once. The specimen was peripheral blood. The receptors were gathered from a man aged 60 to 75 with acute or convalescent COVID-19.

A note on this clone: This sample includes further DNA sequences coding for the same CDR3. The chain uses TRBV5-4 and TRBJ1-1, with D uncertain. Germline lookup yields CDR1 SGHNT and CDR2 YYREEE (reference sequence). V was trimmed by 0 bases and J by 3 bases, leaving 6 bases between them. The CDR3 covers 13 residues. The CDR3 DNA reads TGTGCCAGCAGCTTGGTTCGAGACACTGAAGCTTTCTTT. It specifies CASSLVRDTEAFF. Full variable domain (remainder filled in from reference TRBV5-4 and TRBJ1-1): ETGVTQSPTHLIKTRGQQVTLRCSSQSGHNTVSWYQQALGQGPQFIFQYYREEENGRGNFPPRFSGLQFPNYSSELNVNALELDDSALYLCASSLVRDTEAFFGQGTRLTVV.

CDR3 sequence (DNA): TGTGCCTGGGAACGCCGTGGACAGGCCGGCGAGCAGTACTTC. Encoded protein: CAWERRGQAGEQYF. This chain connects TRBV30 to TRBJ2-7, with 7 bases fitting TRBD1. The length of the CDR3 is 14 residues. The junction had 13 bases not matched to a gene; V was cut back by 5 bases and J by 6 bases. Looked up from germline, CDR1 is GTSNPN and CDR2 is SVGIG (reference sequence).

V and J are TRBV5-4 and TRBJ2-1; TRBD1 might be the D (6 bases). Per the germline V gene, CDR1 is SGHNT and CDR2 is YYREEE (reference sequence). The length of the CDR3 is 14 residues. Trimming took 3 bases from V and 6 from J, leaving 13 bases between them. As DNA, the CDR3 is TGTGCCAGCAGCTCCCGGGACATACCCAATGAGCAGTTCTTC. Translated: CASSSRDIPNEQFF.

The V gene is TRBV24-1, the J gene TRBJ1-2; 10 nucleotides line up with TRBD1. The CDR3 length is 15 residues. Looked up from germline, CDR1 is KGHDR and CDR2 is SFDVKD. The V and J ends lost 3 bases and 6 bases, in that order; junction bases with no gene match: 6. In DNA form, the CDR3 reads TGTGCCACCAGTGATCCCAGGGGGACAGGGGATGGCTACACCTTC. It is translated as CATSDPRGTGDGYTF.

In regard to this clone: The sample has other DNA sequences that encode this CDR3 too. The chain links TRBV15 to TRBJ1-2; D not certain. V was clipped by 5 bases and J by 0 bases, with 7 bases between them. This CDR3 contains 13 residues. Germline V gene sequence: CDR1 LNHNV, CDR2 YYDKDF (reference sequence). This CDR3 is CATSEGANYGYTF. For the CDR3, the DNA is TGTGCCACCAGCGAGGGAGCTAACTATGGCTACACCTTC.

CDR3 protein: CASSSTYRGISYEQYF. The DNA for the CDR3 is TGTGCCAGCAGTTCAACATACAGGGGGATCTCCTACGAGCAGTACTTC. The chain is built from TRBV27 and TRBJ2-7; TRBD1 matches 8 bases. The CDR3 contains 16 residues. V trimming: 4 bases; J trimming: 0 bases; junction bases outside the gene matches: 8. Looked up from germline, CDR1 is MNHEY and CDR2 is SMNVEV (reference sequence).

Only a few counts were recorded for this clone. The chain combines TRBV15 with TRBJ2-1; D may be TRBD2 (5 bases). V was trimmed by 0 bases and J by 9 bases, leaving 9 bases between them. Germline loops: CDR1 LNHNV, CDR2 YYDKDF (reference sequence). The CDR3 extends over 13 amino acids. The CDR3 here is CATSRELVGEQFF. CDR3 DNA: TGTGCCACCAGCAGAGAACTAGTAGGTGAGCAGTTCTTC.

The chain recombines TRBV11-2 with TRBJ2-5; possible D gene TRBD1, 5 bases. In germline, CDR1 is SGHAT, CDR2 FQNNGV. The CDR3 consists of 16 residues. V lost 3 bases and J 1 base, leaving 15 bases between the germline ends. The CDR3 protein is CASSLDPQTAQETQYF. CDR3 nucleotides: TGTGCCAGCAGCTTGGATCCTCAGACAGCCCAAGAGACCCAGTACTTC.

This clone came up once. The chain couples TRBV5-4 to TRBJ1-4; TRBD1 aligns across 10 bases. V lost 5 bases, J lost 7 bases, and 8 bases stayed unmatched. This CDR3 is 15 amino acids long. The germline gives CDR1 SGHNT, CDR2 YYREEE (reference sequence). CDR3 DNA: TGTGCCAGCAGTCATGCCGGGACAGGGGTTGAAAAACTGTTTTTT. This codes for CASSHAGTGVEKLFF.

The CDR3 loop reads CASSLSRADDNSPLHF. The CDR3 DNA reads as TGTGCCAGCAGTTTATCGAGGGCGGATGATAATTCACCCCTCCACTTT. The J gene is TRBJ1-6, the V gene TRBV27; D is undetermined. The CDR3 runs to 16 residues. The germline gives CDR1 MNHEY, CDR2 SMNVEV (reference sequence). The V end was cut by 0 bases, the J end by 5 bases, with 11 bases between.

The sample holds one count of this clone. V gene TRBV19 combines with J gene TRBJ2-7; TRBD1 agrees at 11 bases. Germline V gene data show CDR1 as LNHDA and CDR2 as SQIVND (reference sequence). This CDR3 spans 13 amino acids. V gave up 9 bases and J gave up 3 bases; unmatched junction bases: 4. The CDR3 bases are TGTGCCAGCCCAGGGACAGGGGGCTACGAGCAGTACTTC. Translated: CASPGTGGYEQYF.

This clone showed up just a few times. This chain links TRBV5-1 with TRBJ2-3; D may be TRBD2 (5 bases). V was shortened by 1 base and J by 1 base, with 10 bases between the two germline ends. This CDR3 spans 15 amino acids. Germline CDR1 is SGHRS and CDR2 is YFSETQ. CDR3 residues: CASSLTGFGTDTQYF. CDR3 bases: TGCGCCAGCAGCTTGACGGGGTTCGGCACAGATACGCAGTATTTT. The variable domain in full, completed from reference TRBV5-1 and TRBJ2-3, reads KAGVTQTPRYLIKTRGQQVTLSCSPISGHRSVSWYQQTPGQGLQFLFEYFSETQRNKGNFPGRFSGRQFSNSRSEMNVSTLELGDSALYLCASSLTGFGTDTQYFGPGTRLTVL.

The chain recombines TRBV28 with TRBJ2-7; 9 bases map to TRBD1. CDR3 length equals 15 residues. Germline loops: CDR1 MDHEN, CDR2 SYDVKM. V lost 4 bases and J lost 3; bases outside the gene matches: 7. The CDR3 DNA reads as TGTGCCAGCAGTTCAACCGGGACAGGGCTCTACGAGCAGTACTTC. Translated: CASSSTGTGLYEQYF.

Here the CDR3 DNA reads TGTGCCAGTAGCCCTACCCTCAGGGGGTTAACTGGCTACACCTTC. Amino acid sequence: CASSPTLRGLTGYTF. The chain couples TRBV19 to TRBJ1-2; TRBD1 agrees at 7 bases. There are 15 residues in the CDR3. Germline CDR1 is LNHDA and CDR2 is SQIVND (reference sequence). The trim removed 6 bases at V and 7 bases at J, leaving 14 bases unmatched.

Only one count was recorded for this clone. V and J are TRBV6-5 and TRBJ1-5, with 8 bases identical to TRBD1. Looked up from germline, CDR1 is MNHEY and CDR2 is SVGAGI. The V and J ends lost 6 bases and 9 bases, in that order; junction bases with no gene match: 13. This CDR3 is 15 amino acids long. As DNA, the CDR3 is TGTGCCAGCAGACCCGGGACAGGTTTGGAGAGGCCCCAGCATTTT. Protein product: CASRPGTGLERPQHF.

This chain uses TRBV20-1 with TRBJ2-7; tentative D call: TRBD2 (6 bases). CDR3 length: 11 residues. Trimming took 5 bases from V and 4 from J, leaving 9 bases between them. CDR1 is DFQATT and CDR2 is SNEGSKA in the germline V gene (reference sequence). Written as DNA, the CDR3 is TGCAGTGCTCCGGGACTTTACGAGCAGTACTTC. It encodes CSAPGLYEQYF.

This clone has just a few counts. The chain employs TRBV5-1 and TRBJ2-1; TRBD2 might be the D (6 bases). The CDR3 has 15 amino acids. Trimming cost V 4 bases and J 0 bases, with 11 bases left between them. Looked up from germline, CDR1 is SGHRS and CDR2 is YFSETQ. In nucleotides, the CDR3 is TGCGCCAGCAGCGACTGGAGGGGCTCCTACAATGAGCAGTTCTTC. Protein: CASSDWRGSYNEQFF.

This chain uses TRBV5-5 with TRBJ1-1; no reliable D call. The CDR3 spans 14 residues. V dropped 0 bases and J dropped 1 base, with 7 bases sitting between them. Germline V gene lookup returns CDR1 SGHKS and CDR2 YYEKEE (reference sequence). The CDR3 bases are TGTGCCAGCAGCTTGGGAGTCTGGAACACTGAAGCTTTCTTT. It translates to CASSLGVWNTEAFF.

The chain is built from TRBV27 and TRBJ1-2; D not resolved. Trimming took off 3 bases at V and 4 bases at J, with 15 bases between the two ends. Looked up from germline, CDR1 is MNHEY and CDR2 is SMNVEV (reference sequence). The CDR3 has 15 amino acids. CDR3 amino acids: CASSLDFSSLYGYTF. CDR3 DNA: TGTGCCAGCAGTTTGGACTTTTCTTCCCTCTATGGCTACACCTTC.